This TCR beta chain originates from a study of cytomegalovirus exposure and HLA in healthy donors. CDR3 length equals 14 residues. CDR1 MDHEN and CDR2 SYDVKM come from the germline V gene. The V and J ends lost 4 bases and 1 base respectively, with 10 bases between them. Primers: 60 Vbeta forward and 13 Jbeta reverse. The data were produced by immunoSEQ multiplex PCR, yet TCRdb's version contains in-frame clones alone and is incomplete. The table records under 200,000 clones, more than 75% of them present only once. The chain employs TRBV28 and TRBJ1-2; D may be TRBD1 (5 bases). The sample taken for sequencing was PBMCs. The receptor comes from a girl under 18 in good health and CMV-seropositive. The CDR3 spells CASSYYRFNYGYTF. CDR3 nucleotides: TGTGCCAGCAGTTATTACAGGTTTAACTATGGCTACACCTTC.